The rows below give T cell receptor beta chains drawn from one sample of a study of T cells in Graves' hyperthyroidism and ophthalmopathy. TCRdb ran MiXCR on the multiplex PCR reads and lists one entry per CDR3 protein. Counted here are 350,000 to 400,000 distinct CDR3 sequences, approximately 19% occurring once; the ten biggest clones make up 3% to 4.5%. Sample: blood. Receptors were obtained from a woman younger than 30 with Graves' hyperthyroidism. The CDR3 runs from the conserved cysteine through the conserved F or W.

>TRBV5-1|TRBJ2-2|16
CASRLIGQGGTGELFF
>TRBV20-1|TRBJ2-5|16
CSAFLGTADAPETQYF
>TRBV12-3/TRBV12-4|TRBJ2-5|12
CASSLGRKTQYF
>TRBV5-1|TRBJ2-7|18
CASSFRTSGGPGGYEQYF
>TRBV2|TRBJ1-2|14
CASSEEVNSSGYTF
>TRBV9|TRBJ2-5|13
CASSFDGGETQYF
>TRBV6-5|TRBJ2-5|14
CASSYTGGGETQYF
>TRBV12-3/TRBV12-4|TRBJ2-2|15
CASSLPPRGTGELFF
>TRBV12-3/TRBV12-4|TRBJ1-2|12
CASYGGPWGYTF
>TRBV14|TRBJ2-7|15
CASSQGGWNPREQYF
>TRBV6-5|TRBJ1-5|14
CAGGGGGSISPQHF
>TRBV9|TRBJ1-2|15
CASSVSAGSNYGYTF
>TRBV12-3/TRBV12-4|TRBJ1-5|15
CASSSGGGWGQPQHF
>TRBV6-2/TRBV6-3|TRBJ1-1|13
CASSYLDITEAFF
>TRBV29-1|TRBJ1-1|14
CSSAAAVGGTEAFF
>TRBV2|TRBJ1-1|16
CASSETRQIMNTEAFF
>TRBV2|TRBJ2-4|14
CASSEEAGENIQYF
>TRBV27|TRBJ1-2|16
CASSYIRDRGYDGYTF
>TRBV20-1|TRBJ1-1|11
CSAPLNTEAFF
>TRBV6-5|TRBJ2-5|12
CASRQYQETQYF
>TRBV7-6|TRBJ2-7|12
CASSFAHYEQYF
>TRBV6-5|TRBJ1-2|17
CASSYRSPGQGGYGYTF
>TRBV24-1|TRBJ1-5|16
CATSDSGTGANQPQHF
>TRBV20-1|TRBJ2-7|12
CSARVSPYEQYF
>TRBV5-1|TRBJ2-5|13
CASSTGTQETQYF
>TRBV7-2|TRBJ2-5|12
CASNTGGETQYF
>TRBV4-1|TRBJ2-6|16
CASFGTGAAGANVLTF
>TRBV20-1|TRBJ2-2|16
CSAKGDRGEGTGELFF
>TRBV5-1|TRBJ2-5|16
CASSLADRGRGETQYF
>TRBV5-1|TRBJ2-5|17
CASSLEQGTKTGETQYF
>TRBV4-1|TRBJ2-5|15
CASSQDGGGWETQYF
>TRBV18|TRBJ1-1|15
CASSQTGATNTEAFF
>TRBV12-3/TRBV12-4|TRBJ1-2|14
CASRPTGAGYGYTF
>TRBV2|TRBJ1-2|12
CASAPNLYGYTF
>TRBV7-2|TRBJ1-2|15
CASSFRGGTNYGYTF
>TRBV14|TRBJ1-2|15
CASSHVQGSMEGYTF
>TRBV7-2|TRBJ1-1|13
CASSLSSATEAFF
>TRBV7-2|TRBJ2-7|14
CASSLAVEGSEQYF
>TRBV6-2/TRBV6-3|TRBJ2-7|15
CASSYNPGTLDEQYF
>TRBV6-1|TRBJ2-5|14
CASSLTGRGETQYF
>TRBV20-1|TRBJ2-5|15
CSASSGTSGQETQYF
>TRBV7-9|TRBJ1-1|15
CASSFEQGIGTEAFF
>TRBV5-1|TRBJ1-1|16
CASSLAPTGRNTEAFF
>TRBV10-3|TRBJ1-1|13
CAISEEGETEAFF
>TRBV5-1|TRBJ1-1|13
CASSLDARGEAFF